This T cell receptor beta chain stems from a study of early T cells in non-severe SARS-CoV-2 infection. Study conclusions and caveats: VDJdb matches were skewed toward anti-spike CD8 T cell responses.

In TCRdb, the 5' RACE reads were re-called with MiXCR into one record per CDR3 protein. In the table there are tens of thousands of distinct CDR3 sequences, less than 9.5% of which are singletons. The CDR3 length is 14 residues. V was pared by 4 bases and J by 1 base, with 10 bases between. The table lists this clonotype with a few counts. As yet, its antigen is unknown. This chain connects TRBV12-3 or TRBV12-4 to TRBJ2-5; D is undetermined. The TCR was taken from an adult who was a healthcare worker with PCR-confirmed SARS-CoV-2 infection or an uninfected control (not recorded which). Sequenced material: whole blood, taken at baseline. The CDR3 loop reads CASSSARIQETQYF. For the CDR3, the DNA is TGTGCCAGCAGTTCAGCTCGGATCCAAGAGACCCAGTACTTC.